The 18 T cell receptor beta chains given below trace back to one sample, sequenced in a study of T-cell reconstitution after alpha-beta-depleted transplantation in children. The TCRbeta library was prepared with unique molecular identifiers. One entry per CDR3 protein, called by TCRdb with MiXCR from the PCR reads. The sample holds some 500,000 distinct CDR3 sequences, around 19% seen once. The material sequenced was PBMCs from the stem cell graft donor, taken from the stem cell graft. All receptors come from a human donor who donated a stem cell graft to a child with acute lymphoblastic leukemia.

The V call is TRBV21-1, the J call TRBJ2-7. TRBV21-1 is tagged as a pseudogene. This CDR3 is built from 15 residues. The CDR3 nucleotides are TGTGCCAGCAGGGCCGACGATCGAGGCTCCTACGAGCAGTACTTC. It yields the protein CASRADDRGSYEQYF.

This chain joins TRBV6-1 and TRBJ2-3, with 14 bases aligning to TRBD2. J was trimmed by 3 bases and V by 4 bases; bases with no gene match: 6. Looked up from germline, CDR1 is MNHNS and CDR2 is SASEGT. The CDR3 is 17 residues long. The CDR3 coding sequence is TGTGCCAGCAGTGGGCTTGGACTAGCGGGAGGTACAGATACGCAGTATTTT. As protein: CASSGLGLAGGTDTQYF.

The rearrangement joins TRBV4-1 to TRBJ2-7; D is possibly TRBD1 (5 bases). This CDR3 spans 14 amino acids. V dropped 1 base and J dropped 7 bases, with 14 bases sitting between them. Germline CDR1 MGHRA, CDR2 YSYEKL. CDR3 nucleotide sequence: TGCGCCAGCAGCCAAGCGAGGACAACCGGGGAGCAGTACTTC. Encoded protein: CASSQARTTGEQYF.

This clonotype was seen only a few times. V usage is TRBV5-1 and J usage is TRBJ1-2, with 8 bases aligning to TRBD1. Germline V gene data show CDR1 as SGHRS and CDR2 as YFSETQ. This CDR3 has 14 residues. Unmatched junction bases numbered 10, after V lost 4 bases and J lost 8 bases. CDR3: CASSVDRVNGGYTF. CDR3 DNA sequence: TGCGCCAGCAGCGTGGACAGGGTAAACGGGGGCTACACCTTC.

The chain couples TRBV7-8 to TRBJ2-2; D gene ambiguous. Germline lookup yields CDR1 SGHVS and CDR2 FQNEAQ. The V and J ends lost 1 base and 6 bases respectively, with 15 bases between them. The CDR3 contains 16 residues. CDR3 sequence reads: CASSLVPLIEAGELFF. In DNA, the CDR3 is TGTGCCAGCAGCTTAGTACCTTTAATCGAAGCCGGGGAGCTGTTTTTT.

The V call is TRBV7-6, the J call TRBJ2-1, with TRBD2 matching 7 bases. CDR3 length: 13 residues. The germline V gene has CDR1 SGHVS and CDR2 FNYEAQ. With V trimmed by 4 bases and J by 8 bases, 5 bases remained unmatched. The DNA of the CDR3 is TGTGCCAGCAGCTGGGGGACTAAATATGAGCAGTTCTTC. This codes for CASSWGTKYEQFF.

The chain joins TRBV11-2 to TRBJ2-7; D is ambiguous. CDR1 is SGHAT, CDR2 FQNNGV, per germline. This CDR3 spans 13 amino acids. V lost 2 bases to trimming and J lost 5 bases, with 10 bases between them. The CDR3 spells CASSLPGRDEQYF. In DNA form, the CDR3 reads TGTGCCAGCAGCTTACCCGGTAGGGACGAGCAGTACTTC.

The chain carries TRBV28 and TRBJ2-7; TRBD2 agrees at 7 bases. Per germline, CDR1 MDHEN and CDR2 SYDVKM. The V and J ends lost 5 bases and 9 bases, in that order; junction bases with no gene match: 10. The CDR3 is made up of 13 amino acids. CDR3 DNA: TGTGCCAGCAGTGGACTAGATCCCCGCGGGCAGTACTTC. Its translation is CASSGLDPRGQYF.

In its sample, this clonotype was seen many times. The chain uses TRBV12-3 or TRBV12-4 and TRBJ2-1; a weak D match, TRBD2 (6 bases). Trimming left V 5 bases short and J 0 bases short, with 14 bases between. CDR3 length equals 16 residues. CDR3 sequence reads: CASSLRGSGSYNEQFF. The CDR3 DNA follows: TGTGCCAGCAGTCTCCGGGGGAGCGGCTCCTACAATGAGCAGTTCTTC.

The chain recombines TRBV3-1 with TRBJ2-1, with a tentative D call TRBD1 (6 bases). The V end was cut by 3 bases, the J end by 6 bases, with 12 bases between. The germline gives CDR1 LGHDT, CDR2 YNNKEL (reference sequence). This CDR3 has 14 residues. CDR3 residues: CASSQWTAGNEQFF. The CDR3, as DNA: TGTGCCAGCAGCCAGTGGACAGCCGGCAATGAGCAGTTCTTC.

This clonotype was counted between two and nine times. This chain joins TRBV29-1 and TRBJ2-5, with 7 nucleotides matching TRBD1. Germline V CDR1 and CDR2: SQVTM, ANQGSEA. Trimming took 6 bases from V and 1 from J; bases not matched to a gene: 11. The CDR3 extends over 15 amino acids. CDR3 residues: CSVRYGTVTQETQYF. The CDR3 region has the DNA TGCAGCGTCCGGTACGGGACAGTAACCCAAGAGACCCAGTACTTC. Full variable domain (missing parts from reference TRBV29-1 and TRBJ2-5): SAVISQKPSRDICQRGTSLTIQCQVDSQVTMMFWYRQQPGQSLTLIATANQGSEATYESGFVIDKFPISRPNLTFSTLTVSNMSPEDSSIYLCSVRYGTVTQETQYFGPGTRLLVL.

CDR3 nucleotide sequence: TGCAGTGCTAGGGGGGGACGGGAGACCCGCACAGATACGCAGTATTTT. It specifies CSARGGRETRTDTQYF. This sequence joins TRBV20-1 and TRBJ2-3; a weak D match, TRBD2 (6 bases). Germline V gene data show CDR1 as DFQATT and CDR2 as SNEGSKA (reference sequence). V shed 3 bases and J shed 1 base, with 17 bases lying between them. The CDR3 sequence is 16 residues long.

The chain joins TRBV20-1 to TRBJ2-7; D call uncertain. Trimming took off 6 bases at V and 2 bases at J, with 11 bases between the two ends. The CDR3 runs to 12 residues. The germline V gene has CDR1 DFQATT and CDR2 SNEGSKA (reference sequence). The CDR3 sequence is CSAPVLAYEQYF. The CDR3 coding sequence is TGCAGTGCCCCGGTGCTAGCCTACGAGCAGTACTTC.

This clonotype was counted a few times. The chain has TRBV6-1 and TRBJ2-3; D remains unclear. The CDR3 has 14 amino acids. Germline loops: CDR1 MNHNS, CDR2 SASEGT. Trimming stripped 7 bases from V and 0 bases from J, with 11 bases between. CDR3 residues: CASMRQDSTDTQYF. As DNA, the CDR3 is TGTGCCAGCATGAGGCAGGATAGCACAGATACGCAGTATTTT.

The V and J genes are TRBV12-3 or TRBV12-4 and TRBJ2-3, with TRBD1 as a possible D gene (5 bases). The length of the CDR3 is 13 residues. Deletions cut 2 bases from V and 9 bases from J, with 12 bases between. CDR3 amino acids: CASSLRGPRTQYF. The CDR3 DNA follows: TGTGCCAGCAGTTTAAGGGGCCCTCGGACGCAGTATTTT.

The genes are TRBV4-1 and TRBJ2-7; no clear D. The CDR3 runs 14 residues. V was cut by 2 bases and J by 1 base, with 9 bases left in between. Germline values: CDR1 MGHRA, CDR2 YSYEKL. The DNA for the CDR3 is TGCGCCAGCAGCCAACGGCACGGATCCTACGAGCAGTACTTC. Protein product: CASSQRHGSYEQYF.

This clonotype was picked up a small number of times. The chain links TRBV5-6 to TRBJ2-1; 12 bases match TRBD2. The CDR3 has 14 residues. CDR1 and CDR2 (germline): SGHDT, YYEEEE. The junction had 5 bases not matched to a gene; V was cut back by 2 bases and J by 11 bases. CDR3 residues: CASSLGLAGGKQFF. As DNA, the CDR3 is TGTGCCAGCAGCTTAGGCCTAGCGGGAGGGAAGCAGTTCTTC.

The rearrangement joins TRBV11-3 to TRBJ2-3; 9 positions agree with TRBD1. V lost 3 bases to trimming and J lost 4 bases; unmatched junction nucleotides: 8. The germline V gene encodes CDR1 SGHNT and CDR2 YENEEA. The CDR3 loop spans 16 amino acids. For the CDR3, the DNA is TGTGCCAGCAGCTTGGGTTACAGGGGGCTTGCAGATACGCAGTATTTT. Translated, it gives CASSLGYRGLADTQYF. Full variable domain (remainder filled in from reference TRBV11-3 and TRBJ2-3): EAGVVQSPRYKIIEKKQPVAFWCNPISGHNTLYWYLQNLGQGPELLIRYENEEAVDDSQLPKDRFSAERLKGVDSTLKIQPAELGDSAVYLCASSLGYRGLADTQYFGPGTRLTVL.